This T cell receptor beta chain is from a study of response to subunit inactivated influenza vaccine listed by TCRdb under 2018. Describing the broader study: Deep quantitative profiling of the T cell receptor repertoire was used in the study to follow responses to a trivalent subunit inactivated influenza vaccine.

The library was made by RT-PCR. The run used an Illumina HiSeq 2500. Using fastp trimming at Q25 and MiXCR clonotype assembly, TCRdb reanalyzed the public sequencing data and kept in-frame beta chains. Merged by CDR3 protein, the rows form single entries marked with the most common genes and DNA. This sample is represented by roughly 500,000 distinct CDR3 sequences; 15% to 20% of them were singletons. Less than 4% of the sample is in the top ten clones. This clonotype came up many times. Which antigen it targets is not known. Base qualities are not recorded, but no much larger clone differs from it by a single base. Overall results and qualifications from the work: The authors proposed that each seasonal influenza vaccination may bring in only a limited number of new T cells.

CDR1 and CDR2, per the germline V gene, are SGDLS and YYNGEE. Including cysteine and phenylalanine, the CDR3 has 13 amino acids. The sequence is cut down to CDR3 DNA, 39 bases in frame from base 1. Trimming takes 0 bases from V and 7 bases from J, and the germline ends sit 7 bases apart. The sample here was CD4+ T cells sorted from PBMCs, taken around 2 years after vaccination. The chain is assembled from TRBV9 and TRBJ2-2; no D segment can be confidently identified. The clonotype comes from a man between 50 and 75 years old who received an inactivated influenza vaccine. Donor details come from another sample of the same person, matched by shared clones. The CDR3 region has the sequence CASSVEGIGELFF. The nucleotide sequence is TGTGCCAGCAGCGTAGAAGGCATCGGGGAGCTGTTTTTT.